This T cell receptor beta chain comes out of a study of radiotherapy plus CTLA-4 blockade in lung cancer. Across the whole study: Objective responses arose in approximately 17% of patients, and 31% experienced disease control.

The repertoire was sequenced with immunoSEQ multiplex PCR; TCRdb's copy has only in-frame clones and lacks some. The sample contains around 45,000 clones, 88% of which appear only once. With 1 base removed from V and 0 bases from J, the gap between germline ends came to 11 bases. This CDR3 spans 16 amino acids. Germline lookup yields CDR1 SGHTA and CDR2 FQGNSA. A word on this clone: The antigen remains unidentified.

Study-wide points: After treatment with radiotherapy plus ipilimumab, TCR clones that came from the tumor expanded in blood.

The chain recombines TRBV7-2 with TRBJ2-3, with D possibly TRBD2 on 5 matching bases. The TCR comes from a human donor with non-small cell lung cancer whose response to radiotherapy plus ipilimumab could not be evaluated. Sequences were derived from peripheral blood, sampled from a patient treated with radiotherapy plus ipilimumab. The CDR3 nucleotides are TGTGCCAGCAGCTTAGACTCGGGATTAAGCACAGATACGCAGTATTTT. This sequence encodes CASSLDSGLSTDTQYF.